Below are 28 T cell receptor beta chains sequenced from a single sample in a study of breast tumors, draining lymph nodes, adjacent tissues. Breast cancer patients provided tissue from their axillary draining lymph nodes. One entry per CDR3 protein, called by TCRdb with MiXCR from the multiplex PCR reads. This repertoire shows 250,000 or so distinct CDR3 sequences, about 33% found once; its top ten account for roughly 1.1%. Material for sequencing was axillary lymph node tissue. The receptors here all came from a female donor with breast cancer. Some clones in this sample may be carry-over from other donors' samples.

The V gene is TRBV29-1, the J gene TRBJ2-1; no clear D gene. CDR1 is SQVTM, CDR2 ANQGSEA, per germline. This CDR3 has 12 amino acids. CDR3 nucleotides: TGCAGTGCCACCCGCTATAACAATGAGCAGTTCTTC. It is translated as CSATRYNNEQFF.

The chain combines TRBV25-1 with TRBJ1-6; tentatively, D is TRBD1 (6 bases). The CDR3 is 13 amino acids. Germline loops: CDR1 MGHDK, CDR2 SYGVNS. Trimming removed 11 bases from V and 9 bases from J, with 17 bases in between. The CDR3 DNA sequence: TGTGCCCCATCGGGCAGGGGAGGTTCACCCCTCCACTTT. This sequence encodes CAPSGRGGSPLHF.

This clonotype showed up just a few times. Its ends do not fully match the called genes, so a read error is possible. The gene calls are TRBV6-5 and TRBJ2-1; D is possibly TRBD1 (5 bases). CDR1 is MNHEY, CDR2 SVGAGI, per germline. This CDR3 has 14 amino acids. The DNA for the CDR3 is TGTGCCAGCAGTCACTCTTTAGGGGTAGATGAGCAGTTCTTC. Translating it yields CASSHSLGVDEQFF.

This clonotype has only a few counts. The rearrangement joins TRBV6-5 to TRBJ1-5; the D is unclear. Germline CDR1 is MNHEY and CDR2 is SVGAGI. V lost 6 bases, J lost 11 bases, and 26 bases lay in between. The CDR3 contains 16 residues. The CDR3 region is CASRHRTSGSLETQHF. For the CDR3, the DNA is TGTGCCAGCAGGCACCGGACTAGCGGGAGCCTTGAGACCCAGCATTTT.

This clonotype was seen repeatedly, ten times or more. The chain combines TRBV12-3 or TRBV12-4 with TRBJ2-1; 10 positions agree with TRBD2. The CDR3 runs 15 residues. With 7 bases clipped from V and 7 bases from J, the junction kept 10 bases outside the gene matches. In DNA form, the CDR3 reads TGTGCCAGCAAGAAAGCGGGAGGGCCGAGTAATGAGCAGTTCTTC. This encodes CASKKAGGPSNEQFF.

This clonotype was detected ten times or more. The genes are TRBV2 and TRBJ1-2; D is perhaps TRBD1 (6 bases). The CDR3 has 15 amino acids. V was shortened by 6 bases and J by 3 bases, with 17 bases between the two germline ends. Germline assignment: CDR1 SNHLY and CDR2 FYNNEI. The CDR3 coding sequence is TGTGCCAGCAGCCGAGAAGGGGGAGGGGACTATGGCTACACCTTC. Its protein is CASSREGGGDYGYTF.

The J gene is TRBJ2-7, the V gene TRBV6-2 or TRBV6-3; the match to TRBD2 covers 11 bases. V lost 7 bases, J lost 5 bases, and 4 bases stayed unmatched. CDR3 length: 13 residues. The germline gives CDR1 MNHEY, CDR2 SVGEGT. The DNA for the CDR3 is TGTGCCAGCAAAAGTAGCGGGAGGGACGAGCAGTACTTC. Encoded protein: CASKSSGRDEQYF.

This clonotype was found many times. The J gene is TRBJ2-3, the V gene TRBV11-3; a possible D gene is TRBD1 (5 bases). Germline CDR1 reads SGHNT; CDR2 reads YENEEA. This CDR3 region has 14 residues. Trimming left V 5 bases short and J 4 bases short, with 13 bases between. This CDR3 is CASSPSDSPDTQYF. CDR3 nucleotide sequence: TGTGCCAGCAGCCCCTCCGACAGCCCAGATACGCAGTATTTT.

In its sample, this clonotype was seen many times. This chain links TRBV20-1 with TRBJ2-5, with 10 bases identical to TRBD2. V lost 0 bases and J lost 1; bases outside the gene matches: 2. The CDR3 runs to 15 residues. Germline CDR1 is DFQATT and CDR2 is SNEGSKA (reference sequence). The CDR3 protein is CSARDRTSGQETQYF. CDR3 bases: TGCAGTGCTAGAGACCGGACTAGCGGCCAAGAGACCCAGTACTTC.

The sample holds a few counts of this clonotype. The rearrangement joins TRBV6-5 to TRBJ2-2; TRBD2 matches at 13 bases. CDR1 and CDR2 (germline): MNHEY, SVGAGI. The CDR3 runs 18 residues. J gave up 0 bases and V 6 bases, and 7 bases lay outside the gene matches. The CDR3 region has the DNA TGTGCCAGCAGGCACCCGGGACTAGCGGGGCCGAACACCGGGGAGCTGTTTTTT. It yields the protein CASRHPGLAGPNTGELFF.

This clonotype was found many times. The gene calls are TRBV24-1 and TRBJ1-2, with a possible D match to TRBD1 (5 bases). CDR3 length: 15 residues. V was shortened by 2 bases and J by 8 bases, with 17 bases between the two germline ends. Per germline, CDR1 KGHDR and CDR2 SFDVKD. The CDR3 sequence: CATSDSPGTVGGYTF. The CDR3 bases are TGTGCCACCAGTGATTCGCCGGGGACGGTTGGCGGCTACACCTTC.

This clonotype was recorded many times. This chain connects TRBV20-1 to TRBJ2-7; D possibly corresponds to TRBD1 (6 bases). Germline V lookup: CDR1 DFQATT, CDR2 SNEGSKA (reference sequence). The CDR3 runs to 13 residues. V was trimmed by 3 bases and J by 5 bases, leaving 14 bases between them. This CDR3 is CSASVRGLHEQYF. In DNA form, the CDR3 reads TGCAGTGCTAGTGTCAGGGGCCTTCACGAGCAGTACTTC.

This clonotype was detected ten times or more. The chain recombines TRBV9 with TRBJ2-1; possible D gene TRBD1, 5 bases. V was clipped by 2 bases and J by 7 bases, with 7 bases between them. The CDR3 spans 12 residues. Germline values: CDR1 SGDLS, CDR2 YYNGEE. CDR3 nucleotide sequence: TGTGCCAGCAGCGTGGGGCCAAATGAGCAGTTCTTC. Protein: CASSVGPNEQFF.

The sample holds many counts of this clonotype. The V gene is TRBV27, the J gene TRBJ1-6, with TRBD1 as a possible D gene (5 bases). CDR1 is MNHEY and CDR2 is SMNVEV in the germline V gene (reference sequence). V was clipped by 6 bases and J by 7 bases, with 16 bases between them. The CDR3 is 15 amino acids. The DNA of the CDR3 is TGTGCCAGCAGATCAGACAGCAAGGCAAATTCACCCCTCCACTTT. It translates to CASRSDSKANSPLHF.

A word on this clonotype: A read error may be the cause here, since a much bigger clone is one base away. The gene calls are TRBV6-5 and TRBJ2-1, with TRBD2 identical over 8 bases. Trimming took 3 bases from V and 0 from J; bases not matched to a gene: 4. This CDR3 has 16 residues. CDR1 and CDR2 from the germline V gene are MNHEY and SVGAGI. The CDR3 DNA reads TGTGCCAGCAGTTATCCCGGACTAGCCTCCTACAATGAGCAGTTCTTC. This gives the protein CASSYPGLASYNEQFF.

This clonotype has ten or more counts. The rearrangement uses TRBV29-1 and TRBJ2-1, with 9 bases matching TRBD2. Germline assignment: CDR1 SQVTM and CDR2 ANQGSEA. This CDR3 contains 13 residues. V trimming: 4 bases; J trimming: 5 bases; junction bases outside the gene matches: 3. In DNA form, the CDR3 reads TGCAGCGTTGGGACTAGCGCACACAATGAGCAGTTCTTC. This sequence encodes CSVGTSAHNEQFF.

This clonotype was counted ten times or more. The V gene is TRBV12-3 or TRBV12-4, the J gene TRBJ1-6; TRBD1 matches at 7 bases. Trimming removed 3 bases from V and 7 bases from J; junction bases left unmatched: 6. The CDR3 contains 15 residues. The chain's CDR3 is CASSFSGQTNSPLHF. In nucleotides, the CDR3 is TGTGCCAGCAGTTTTTCGGGACAGACGAATTCACCCCTCCACTTT.

J is TRBJ2-5 and V is TRBV24-1, with TRBD2 matching over 9 bases. The DNA matches TRBJ2-7 better at its end, which makes the J call doubtful. Germline V gene data show CDR1 as KGHDR and CDR2 as SFDVKD. The CDR3 has 14 residues. The CDR3 DNA reads as TGTGCCACCAGTGAGGCGGGAGGGCCCCACGAGCAGTACTTC. Its protein is CATSEAGGPHEQYF.

This sequence joins TRBV6-4 and TRBJ1-1; D is unclear. V gave up 2 bases and J gave up 1 base, with 17 bases separating them. CDR1 is MRHNA and CDR2 is SNTAGT in the germline V gene. This CDR3 has 17 residues. DNA for the CDR3: TGTGCCAGCAGTGACCCTGGGGAGGTGGAGGAGAACACTGAAGCTTTCTTT. Its protein is CASSDPGEVEENTEAFF.

This clonotype was seen many times. The chain carries TRBV29-1 and TRBJ1-3; D unresolved. CDR3 size: 14 residues. Germline V gene lookup returns CDR1 SQVTM and CDR2 ANQGSEA. With 6 bases removed from V and 0 bases from J, the gap between germline ends came to 12 bases. CDR3 protein: CSVNRAGSGNTIYF. In DNA, the CDR3 is TGCAGCGTCAACCGGGCAGGCTCTGGAAACACCATATATTTT.

This chain connects TRBV9 to TRBJ2-1; possibly TRBD2 for D (6 bases). Between the trimmed V and J ends, which lost 2 bases and 0 bases, there was a span of 12 bases. Germline V gene sequence: CDR1 SGDLS, CDR2 YYNGEE. This CDR3 region has 16 residues. DNA of the CDR3: TGTGCCAGCAGCGTTAACCCCGGGAGCTCCTACAATGAGCAGTTCTTC. Its translation: CASSVNPGSSYNEQFF.

This clonotype has ten or more counts. The chain couples TRBV10-1 to TRBJ2-3; 12 nucleotides match TRBD2. V shed 3 bases and J 4 bases; nucleotides not matched to a gene: 11. The CDR3 extends over 18 amino acids. Germline V CDR1 and CDR2: WNHNN, SYGVQD (reference sequence). The CDR3 sequence: CASSDLGLAGAGADTQYF. CDR3 DNA sequence: TGCGCCAGCAGTGATTTGGGACTAGCGGGCGCCGGGGCAGATACGCAGTATTTT.

This clonotype was observed a handful of times. Being one base from a much bigger clone, this may be a read error. This rearrangement joins TRBV20-1 to TRBJ2-7, with 7 bases aligning to TRBD2. The CDR3 is 14 amino acids. CDR1 is DFQATT and CDR2 is SNEGSKA in the germline V gene (reference sequence). The chain's CDR3 is CSARRAGVSYQQYF. For the CDR3, the DNA is TGCAGTGCGAGAAGGGCGGGGGTATCCTACCAGCAGTACTTC.

This clonotype was counted between two and nine times. A much bigger clone sits one base away, suggesting this may be a read error. DNA of the CDR3: TGCAGTGCTAGAGATGGGCGGGATCCTCCCATACGCACAGATACGCAGTATTTT. It specifies CSARDGRDPPIRTDTQYF. The rearrangement joins TRBV20-1 to TRBJ2-3; maybe TRBD2 (6 bases). Per germline, CDR1 DFQATT and CDR2 SNEGSKA (reference sequence). The V and J ends lost 0 bases and 1 base respectively, with 20 bases between them. This CDR3 has 18 residues.

This clonotype was observed many times. The chain combines TRBV20-1 with TRBJ1-2, with D uncertain. The CDR3 is 12 residues long. V lost 5 bases and J 8 bases, leaving 15 bases between the germline ends. CDR1 is DFQATT, CDR2 SNEGSKA, per germline (reference sequence). CDR3 loop: CSAEDQAGGYTF. The CDR3 bases are TGCAGTGCTGAGGATCAGGCGGGAGGCTACACCTTC.

In this sample, this clonotype turned up once. Given a much more abundant clone one base away, this may be a read error. The chain combines TRBV11-2 with TRBJ1-3, with 8 bases aligning to TRBD1. Germline loops: CDR1 SGHAT, CDR2 FQNNGV. CDR3 length equals 17 residues. CDR3 loop: CASSSATGASSGNTTYF. DNA for the CDR3: TGTGCCAGCAGCTCCGCGACAGGGGCGAGCTCTGGAAACACCACATATTTT.

In its sample, this clonotype was seen once. This may be a read error: a much more frequent sequence differs by one nucleotide. J is TRBJ2-3 and V is TRBV19; 9 nucleotides align to TRBD2. Germline CDR1 is LNHDA and CDR2 is SQIVND (reference sequence). With 10 bases clipped from V and 8 bases from J, the junction kept 13 bases outside the gene matches. This CDR3 has 14 residues. CDR3 in amino acids: CATRRREGSGTQYF. The CDR3 DNA is TGTGCCACTAGGAGGCGGGAGGGATCGGGTACGCAGTATTTT.

Many counts were recorded for this clonotype. The chain joins TRBV20-1 to TRBJ2-5, with 9 bases that match TRBD2. This CDR3 is 16 amino acids long. The V segment lost 2 bases and the J segment 2 bases; nucleotides outside the gene matches: 9. Germline CDR1 DFQATT, CDR2 SNEGSKA (reference sequence). CDR3 loop: CSARPLSGRRQETQYF. Here the CDR3 DNA reads TGCAGTGCTAGACCTTTGAGCGGGAGGAGACAAGAGACCCAGTACTTC.